The 6 T cell receptor beta chains given below trace back to one sample, sequenced in a study of control samples from healthy donors and cancer patients. Some clones are missing from TCRdb's copy, which holds only in-frame ones; the method was immunoSEQ multiplex PCR. The sample has 190,000 or so clones, over 80% seen once; the top ten hold about 1.6%. Sequencing was done on a sample of blood. These receptors were taken from a man aged 18 to 30 in good health.

The chain has TRBV2 and TRBJ2-1; the D is unclear. The CDR3 runs 13 residues. Germline loops: CDR1 SNHLY, CDR2 FYNNEI. The V end was cut by 10 bases, the J end by 4 bases, with 14 bases between. The CDR3 DNA sequence: TGTGCCATAGAAGAGCAACTATACAATGAGCAGTTCTTC. Protein sequence: CAIEEQLYNEQFF.

This clone has just one count. CDR3 sequence (DNA): TGCGCCAGCAGCCTGACCGGTGTAACCACAGATACGCAGTATTTT. It codes for CASSLTGVTTDTQYF. The rearrangement joins TRBV5-1 to TRBJ2-3; no firm D call. V lost 4 bases, J lost 2 bases, and 14 bases lay in between. CDR3 length: 15 residues. Germline-derived CDR1 and CDR2 are SGHRS and YFSETQ.

This chain joins TRBV6-2 or TRBV6-3 and TRBJ2-3, with unresolved D. The V gene lost 6 bases and the J gene lost 5 bases, with 15 bases spanning the gap. Per the germline V gene, CDR1 is MNHEY and CDR2 is SVGEGT. This CDR3 contains 14 residues. CDR3 sequence: CASSPLRREDTQYF. CDR3 nucleotides: TGTGCCAGCAGCCCTCTACGTAGGGAAGATACGCAGTATTTT.

This clone was recorded a few times. The rearrangement joins TRBV14 to TRBJ1-1, with no clear D. Germline loops: CDR1 SGHDN, CDR2 FVKESK. The CDR3 sequence is 15 residues long. The V and J ends lost 3 bases and 3 bases respectively, with 14 bases between them. CDR3 nucleotide sequence: TGTGCCAGCAGCCAGTTTGGTAAGGGCGACACTGAAGCTTTCTTT. The encoded protein is CASSQFGKGDTEAFF.

J is TRBJ2-1 and V is TRBV7-2; 7 bases agree with TRBD2. The CDR3 spans 14 residues. Germline assignment: CDR1 SGHTA and CDR2 FQGNSA. V was pared by 5 bases and J by 2 bases, with 3 bases of the junction left unmatched. The CDR3 spells CASSQLATYNEQFF. DNA of the CDR3: TGTGCCAGCAGCCAACTAGCGACCTACAATGAGCAGTTCTTC.

The chain recombines TRBV5-1 with TRBJ2-5; 12 bases fit TRBD2. This CDR3 is 17 amino acids long. Germline CDR1 reads SGHRS; CDR2 reads YFSETQ. The J segment lost 5 bases and the V segment lost 4 bases, leaving 12 bases of the junction unmatched. The DNA for the CDR3 is TGCGCCAGCAGCCCCGGACTAGCGGGGCTAGGAGGGGAGACCCAGTACTTC. Its protein is CASSPGLAGLGGETQYF.